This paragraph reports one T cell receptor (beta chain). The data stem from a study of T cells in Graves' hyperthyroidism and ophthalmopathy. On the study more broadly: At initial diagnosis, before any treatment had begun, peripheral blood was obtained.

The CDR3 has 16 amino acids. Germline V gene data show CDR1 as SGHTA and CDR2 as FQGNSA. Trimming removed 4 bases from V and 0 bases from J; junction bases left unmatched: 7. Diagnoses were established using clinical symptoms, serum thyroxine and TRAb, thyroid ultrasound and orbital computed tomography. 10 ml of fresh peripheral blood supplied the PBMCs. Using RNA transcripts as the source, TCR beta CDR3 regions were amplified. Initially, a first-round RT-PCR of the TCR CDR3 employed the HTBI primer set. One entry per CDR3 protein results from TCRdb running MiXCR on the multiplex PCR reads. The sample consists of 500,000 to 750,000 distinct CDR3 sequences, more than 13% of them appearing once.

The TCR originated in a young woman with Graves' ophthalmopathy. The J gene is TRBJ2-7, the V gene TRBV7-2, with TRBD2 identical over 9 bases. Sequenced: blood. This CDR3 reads CASSSTLAGTSYEQYF. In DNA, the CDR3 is TGTGCCAGCAGCTCCACGCTAGCGGGGACCTCCTACGAGCAGTACTTC.